The clone carrying this T cell receptor beta chain was picked up one time. Its target is not known. Other nucleotide sequences in the sample specify the same CDR3. The record originates from a study of cytomegalovirus exposure and HLA in healthy donors. Primers: 60 Vbeta forward and 13 Jbeta reverse. TCRdb's copy holds only in-frame clones and misses some; the assay was immunoSEQ multiplex PCR. The sample has about 160,000 clones, roughly 80% seen once. Study-wide points: In vitro work confirmed that three CMV-associated chains recognize CMV antigens.

The CDR3 runs 15 residues. CDR1 and CDR2 (germline): LNHNV, YYDKDF (reference sequence). V gave up 0 bases and J gave up 5 bases, with 13 bases separating them. The clonotype was recovered from a young man in good health and CMV-seropositive. The source material was PBMCs. The chain employs TRBV15 and TRBJ1-2; D not certain. CDR3 nucleotide sequence: TGTGCCACCAGCAGAGACAACCCCCCGGTATATGGCTACACCTTC. It encodes CATSRDNPPVYGYTF. Supplemented by reference TRBV15 and TRBJ1-2, the full variable domain reads DAMVIQNPRYQVTQFGKPVTLSCSQTLNHNVMYWYQQKSSQAPKLLFHYYDKDFNNEADTPDNFQSRRPNTSFCFLDIRSPGLGDTAMYLCATSRDNPPVYGYTFGSGTRLTVV.